This T cell receptor beta chain comes out of a study of prognosis after radiotherapy for stage I lung cancer. Looking at the study overall: Newly diagnosed primary stage I lung tumors were present in 13 to 15 patients, and oligometastatic NSCLC after surgical resection of the primary tumor was present in a handful of patients. The tumors were adenocarcinoma in twelve patients (squamous cell carcinoma in six or seven).

In the case of this clonotype: Its antigen is undetermined. Compared with germline, one end of the junction differs, possibly owing to a read error.

Looked up from germline, CDR1 is LGHNA and CDR2 is YSLEER. The length of the CDR3 is 16 residues. Findings and limits, study-wide: Nobody established whether the expanded TCR clones were specific to the tumor. With medians of about 9,200 versus 6,500, unique TCR clone counts fell after stereotactic body radiation therapy.

Template was genomic DNA; TCR beta CDR3 amplified in two multiplex PCR rounds. First-round PCR, the initial amplification, used primers specific to each TRBV and TRBJ gene. TCRdb called the multiplex PCR reads again in MiXCR, with one record for every CDR3 protein. The sample lists 8,500 to 13,000 distinct CDR3 sequences; 54% were seen once. The sample was PBMCs, taken before or after stereotactic body radiation therapy (not recorded which). The chain employs TRBV4-3 and TRBJ2-2; possibly TRBD1 for D (5 bases). This sequence was found in a donor of 50 years or more with non-small cell lung cancer. CDR3 DNA: TGCGCCAGCAGCCAAGACGTGACAGCGAACACCGGGCAGCTGTTTTTT. Translation: CASSQDVTANTGQLFF.